The 5 T cell receptor beta chains in this list originate from one sample, sequenced in a study of cytomegalovirus exposure and HLA in healthy donors. PCR employed 60 Vbeta and 13 Jbeta primers. Profiled with immunoSEQ multiplex PCR; TCRdb holds only in-frame clones, not every one. The repertoire holds 150,000 to 200,000 clones, roughly 74% seen once, with roughly 7.8% in the top ten. Material: PBMCs. These receptors came from a woman between 35 and 50 years old in good health and CMV-seropositive.

This chain joins TRBV6-5 and TRBJ2-2, with 7 bases identical to TRBD2. The CDR3 is made up of 15 amino acids. CDR1 is MNHEY, CDR2 SVGAGI, per germline. Trimming took 9 bases from V and 9 from J; bases not matched to a gene: 16. The CDR3 reads CASDPGGSGSRELFF. The CDR3 nucleotides are TGTGCCAGTGATCCAGGCGGGAGCGGGTCCAGGGAGCTGTTTTTT.

This clone has just a few counts. The rearrangement uses TRBV9 and TRBJ1-4; 11 bases are shared with TRBD1. There are 14 residues in the CDR3. J was trimmed by 10 bases and V by 2 bases; bases with no gene match: 4. The germline V gene encodes CDR1 SGDLS and CDR2 YYNGEE. CDR3 nucleotides: TGTGCCAGCAGCGTTCAAGGACAGGGGGCAAAACTGTTTTTT. Translating gives CASSVQGQGAKLFF.

This clone occurred once. The V gene is TRBV5-8, the J gene TRBJ2-5; D is uncertain. This CDR3 comprises 11 residues. CDR1 and CDR2 (germline): SGHTS, YDEGEE. Between the trimmed V and J ends, which lost 5 bases and 8 bases, there was a span of 10 bases. The CDR3 reads CASRLRETQYF. Here the CDR3 DNA reads TGTGCCAGCAGGTTAAGAGAAACCCAGTACTTC.

This sequence joins TRBV27 and TRBJ1-2; a weak D match, TRBD1 (5 bases). V was trimmed by 10 bases and J by 4 bases, leaving 16 bases between them. This CDR3 comprises 13 residues. Germline CDR1 reads MNHEY; CDR2 reads SMNVEV (reference sequence). The CDR3 coding sequence is TGTGCCATAGGGACTCGGAGAACCTATGGCTACACCTTC. Protein sequence: CAIGTRRTYGYTF.

The rearrangement joins TRBV29-1 to TRBJ1-5; TRBD1 agrees at 7 bases. CDR3 size: 13 residues. CDR1 is SQVTM, CDR2 ANQGSEA, per germline. Germline trimming cut 4 bases from V and 3 bases from J; bases unmatched to any gene: 3. Here the CDR3 reads CSVGDRLNQPQHF. The CDR3 nucleotides read TGCAGCGTTGGGGACAGACTCAATCAGCCCCAGCATTTT.